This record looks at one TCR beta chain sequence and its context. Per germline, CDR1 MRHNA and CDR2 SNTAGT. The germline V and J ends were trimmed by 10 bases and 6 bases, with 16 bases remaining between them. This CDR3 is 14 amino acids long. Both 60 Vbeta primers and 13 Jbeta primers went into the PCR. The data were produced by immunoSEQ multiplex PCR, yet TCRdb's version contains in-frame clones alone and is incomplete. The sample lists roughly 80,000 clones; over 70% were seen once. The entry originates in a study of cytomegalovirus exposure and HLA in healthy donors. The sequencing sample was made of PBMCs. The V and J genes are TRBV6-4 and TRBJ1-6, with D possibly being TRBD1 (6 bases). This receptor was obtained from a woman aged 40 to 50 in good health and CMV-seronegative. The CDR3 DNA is TGTGCCATCCTGGACGGGGGGCGTAATTCACCCCTCCACTTT. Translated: CAILDGGRNSPLHF.